The next 27 T cell receptor beta chains were all read from a single sample in a study of blood T cells in healthy people across ages. Then a second PCR, running roughly 7 to 11 cycles, was carried out with a sample-barcoded 5' primer and a J-beta primer mix. One entry per CDR3 protein results from TCRdb running MiXCR on the 5' RACE reads. The profile shows some 1.4 million distinct CDR3 sequences, about 43% of them singletons. Sequencing used blood. Receptors were obtained from a woman under 30 in good health.

The CDR3 nucleotides read TGTGCCAGCAGTAAAGGGGGGGGAGCTGGGGCCAACGTCCTGACTTTC. It specifies CASSKGGGAGANVLTF. The V and J genes are TRBV7-2 and TRBJ2-6; weak D call: TRBD2 (7 bases). The V end lost 6 bases, the J end lost 2 bases, and 14 bases lay between the germline ends. Germline CDR1 SGHTA, CDR2 FQGNSA. This CDR3 contains 16 residues. The full variable domain, completed using reference TRBV7-2 and TRBJ2-6, is GAGVSQSPSNKVTEKGKDVELRCDPISGHTALYWYRQSLGQGLEFLIYFQGNSAPDKSGLPSDRFSAERTGGSVSTLTIQRTQQEDSAVYLCASSKGGGAGANVLTFGAGSRLTVL.

The rearrangement links TRBV5-6 to TRBJ2-5; unclear D gene. V lost 4 bases and J 3 bases, leaving 19 bases between the germline ends. The CDR3 runs to 16 residues. CDR1 and CDR2 (germline): SGHDT, YYEEEE. DNA of the CDR3: TGTGCCAGCAGCCCCCGTTCTCGGACGAAGAAAGAGACCCAGTACTTC. Translating it yields CASSPRSRTKKETQYF. Full variable domain (remainder filled in from reference TRBV5-6 and TRBJ2-5): DAGVTQSPTHLIKTRGQQVTLRCSPKSGHDTVSWYQQALGQGPQFIFQYYEEEERQRGNFPDRFSGHQFPNYSSELNVNALLLGDSALYLCASSPRSRTKKETQYFGPGTRLLVL.

This clonotype was seen repeatedly, ten times or more. The chain employs TRBV15 and TRBJ2-3, with TRBD2 matching 11 bases. Trimming cost V 3 bases and J 0 bases; bases outside gene matches: 11. Germline lookup yields CDR1 LNHNV and CDR2 YYDKDF (reference sequence). This CDR3 has 19 residues. For the CDR3, the DNA is TGTGCCACCAGCAGTTTACTAGCGGGGGAGTTTCCTAGCACAGATACGCAGTATTTT. Amino acid sequence: CATSSLLAGEFPSTDTQYF. Full variable domain (outside the CDR3, taken from reference TRBV15 and TRBJ2-3): DAMVIQNPRYQVTQFGKPVTLSCSQTLNHNVMYWYQQKSSQAPKLLFHYYDKDFNNEADTPDNFQSRRPNTSFCFLDIRSPGLGDTAMYLCATSSLLAGEFPSTDTQYFGPGTRLTVL.

The chain combines TRBV5-1 with TRBJ2-5; the D gene is possibly TRBD1 (5 bases). The DNA end favors TRBJ2-7, so the J call may be wrong. Germline assignment: CDR1 SGHRS and CDR2 YFSETQ. This CDR3 region has 13 residues. CDR3 region: CASSKDTSYEQYF. The CDR3 DNA reads as TGCGCCAGCAGCAAGGACACATCTTACGAGCAGTACTTC.

This clonotype has a handful of counts. The chain links TRBV6-1 to TRBJ2-3; D is uncertain. CDR3 length: 14 amino acids. Trimming shortened V by 2 bases and J by 5 bases, and 11 bases separated the two germline ends. Per the germline V gene, CDR1 is MNHNS and CDR2 is SASEGT. This CDR3 is CASSEIMPGDTQYF. The CDR3, as DNA: TGTGCCAGCAGTGAAATTATGCCGGGAGATACGCAGTATTTT.

This chain joins TRBV20-1 and TRBJ2-5; 7 nucleotides agree with TRBD1. V lost 3 bases, J lost 1 base, and 8 bases stayed unmatched. Per the germline V gene, CDR1 is DFQATT and CDR2 is SNEGSKA (reference sequence). The CDR3 runs 15 residues. This chain's CDR3 is CSASRSDRPQETQYF. The CDR3 nucleotides read TGCAGTGCTAGCCGTTCGGACAGGCCCCAAGAGACCCAGTACTTC.

This clonotype has more than one count but fewer than ten. This rearrangement joins TRBV3-1 to TRBJ2-5; 8 bases are a match to TRBD1. V dropped 3 bases and J dropped 11; count of bases not matched to a gene: 11. Germline V gene data show CDR1 as LGHDT and CDR2 as YNNKEL (reference sequence). The CDR3 is made up of 14 amino acids. The CDR3 is CASSHSDRGKEQYF. CDR3 coding DNA: TGTGCCAGCAGCCATTCCGACAGGGGTAAGGAGCAGTACTTC.

This sequence joins TRBV29-1 and TRBJ2-1; TRBD2 agrees at 11 bases. Germline V lookup: CDR1 SQVTM, CDR2 ANQGSEA. The CDR3 extends over 14 amino acids. Trimming at V came to 6 bases and at J to 8 bases, leaving 9 bases not matched to a gene. The CDR3 protein is CSVYGSGRADEQFF. CDR3 coding DNA: TGCAGCGTGTATGGTAGCGGGAGGGCCGATGAGCAGTTCTTC.

The chain links TRBV12-3 or TRBV12-4 to TRBJ2-7; D is possibly TRBD1 or TRBD2 (5 bases each). There are 15 residues in the CDR3. Trimming pared 5 bases from V and 0 bases from J, leaving 14 bases between. The CDR3 region is CASSPLVGASYEQYF. Written as DNA, the CDR3 is TGTGCCAGCAGTCCGCTAGTCGGGGCCTCCTACGAGCAGTACTTC.

This clonotype was seen a handful of times. The V and J genes are TRBV7-2 and TRBJ2-5, with 7 bases matching TRBD2. Germline values: CDR1 SGHTA, CDR2 FQGNSA. The CDR3 length is 15 residues. V was pared by 0 bases and J by 0 bases, with 1 base of the junction left unmatched. The DNA of the CDR3 is TGTGCCAGCAGCTTAGCGGGAGGGAACCAAGAGACCCAGTACTTC. Amino acid sequence: CASSLAGGNQETQYF.

The rearrangement links TRBV6-5 to TRBJ1-1; no definite D call. V lost 6 bases and J lost 5, with 16 bases in between. The germline CDR1 and CDR2 sequences are MNHEY and SVGAGI. The CDR3 is made up of 14 amino acids. The DNA for the CDR3 is TGTGCCAGCAGCCCCTTGGGATCGGGGACTGAAGCTTTCTTT. Translating gives CASSPLGSGTEAFF.

The J gene is TRBJ1-2, the V gene TRBV27, with 9 bases matching TRBD1. Germline V gives CDR1 MNHEY, CDR2 SMNVEV (reference sequence). CDR3 length: 14 amino acids. J was trimmed by 6 bases and V by 4 bases; bases with no gene match: 6. The CDR3 DNA reads TGTGCCAGCAGTTCCCTCGGGACAGGGAATGGCTACACCTTC. It specifies CASSSLGTGNGYTF.

The chain couples TRBV9 to TRBJ2-5; TRBD1 or TRBD2 may be the D gene (5 bases each). The CDR3 contains 15 residues. Trimming took 4 bases from V and 1 from J, leaving 14 bases between them. Germline CDR1 is SGDLS and CDR2 is YYNGEE. The CDR3 nucleotides read TGTGCCAGCAGCCCAGAGTGGGGGATCCAAGAGACCCAGTACTTC. It translates to CASSPEWGIQETQYF.

The chain recombines TRBV12-3 or TRBV12-4 with TRBJ2-1; D may be TRBD2 (7 bases). Matching the DNA end better, TRBJ2-7 makes the J call doubtful. This CDR3 is 15 amino acids long. Here the CDR3 reads CASAVGRRGDNEQYF. Written as DNA, the CDR3 is TGTGCCAGCGCGGTTGGGAGACGGGGGGACAATGAGCAGTACTTC.

The V and J genes are TRBV9 and TRBJ2-7, with 10 bases that match TRBD1. The CDR3 consists of 14 residues. V trimming: 0 bases; J trimming: 3 bases; junction bases outside the gene matches: 0. Per the germline V gene, CDR1 is SGDLS and CDR2 is YYNGEE. The CDR3, as DNA: TGTGCCAGCAGCGTAGGGGACAGGGGCTACGAGCAGTACTTC. Translated: CASSVGDRGYEQYF.

The chain links TRBV18 to TRBJ2-7; no clear D. The length of the CDR3 is 13 residues. V lost 3 bases and J 2 bases, leaving 8 bases between the germline ends. Germline V gene lookup returns CDR1 KGHSH and CDR2 LQKENI. The CDR3 region is CASSPAPAYEQYF. In nucleotides, the CDR3 is TGTGCCAGCTCACCGGCCCCAGCCTACGAGCAGTACTTC.

This sequence joins TRBV12-3 or TRBV12-4 and TRBJ2-4; D remains unclear. The end of the DNA is better explained by TRBJ2-5, so the J call may be wrong. The CDR3 length is 14 residues. The CDR3 loop is CASSLLVNQETQYF. CDR3 nucleotides: TGTGCCAGCAGTTTACTGGTCAATCAAGAGACCCAGTACTTC.

This clonotype was seen a few times. The chain employs TRBV20-1 and TRBJ2-5, with TRBD2 identical over 10 bases. J was trimmed by 1 base and V by 5 bases; bases with no gene match: 10. The germline V gene encodes CDR1 DFQATT and CDR2 SNEGSKA (reference sequence). This CDR3 comprises 16 residues. The CDR3 reads CSAFPPSGGGQETQYF. CDR3 sequence (DNA): TGCAGTGCTTTCCCCCCCAGCGGGGGGGGCCAAGAGACCCAGTACTTC.

The chain combines TRBV4-1 with TRBJ2-1, with unresolved D. Trimming stripped 1 base from V and 12 bases from J, with 13 bases between. CDR3 length equals 13 residues. Germline-derived CDR1 and CDR2 are MGHRA and YSYEKL. CDR3: CASSQVGDRLQFF. DNA for the CDR3: TGCGCCAGCAGCCAAGTGGGCGACCGTTTGCAGTTCTTC.

The chain joins TRBV10-3 to TRBJ2-5; D perhaps matches TRBD2 (7 bases). V was trimmed by 7 bases and J by 11 bases, leaving 20 bases between them. Germline V gene lookup returns CDR1 ENHRY and CDR2 SYGVKD. This CDR3 has 13 amino acids. CDR3 coding DNA: TGTGCCATCACCCGGGACAAGGGGGGGGAGCAGTACTTC. Translating it yields CAITRDKGGEQYF.

The chain carries TRBV20-1 and TRBJ2-4; 11 nucleotides agree with TRBD2. The germline gives CDR1 DFQATT, CDR2 SNEGSKA (reference sequence). V was clipped by 5 bases and J by 3 bases; unmatched bases: 6. The length of the CDR3 is 15 residues. CDR3 nucleotide sequence: TGCAGTGCTGAGACTAGCGGGGACGTCAAAAACATTCAGTACTTC. Translating gives CSAETSGDVKNIQYF.

Here the CDR3 DNA reads TGTGCCAGCAGTGAAGCCCCAGGCACAGATACGCAGTATTTT. Amino acids: CASSEAPGTDTQYF. The chain links TRBV2 to TRBJ2-3, with D uncertain. The CDR3 extends over 14 amino acids. V lost 0 bases to trimming and J lost 1 base, with 5 bases between them. CDR1 and CDR2 from the germline V gene are SNHLY and FYNNEI.

V gene TRBV25-1 combines with J gene TRBJ2-7; unclear D gene. The end of the DNA aligns better with TRBJ2-5, so the J call may be wrong. The CDR3 totals 15 residues. Looked up from germline, CDR1 is MGHDK and CDR2 is SYGVNS. The CDR3 DNA sequence: TGTGCCAGCAGTGAAGGCCTCCGGATCGGTCAGACCCAGTACTTC. Amino acid sequence: CASSEGLRIGQTQYF.

The chain carries TRBV4-1 and TRBJ1-2, with no clear D. Germline lookup yields CDR1 MGHRA and CDR2 YSYEKL. The CDR3 runs to 15 residues. The V end lost 5 bases, the J end lost 0 bases, and 13 bases lay between the germline ends. CDR3 in amino acids: CASSSGALTNYGYTF. DNA for the CDR3: TGCGCCAGCAGCTCAGGCGCTTTGACTAACTATGGCTACACCTTC.

The gene calls are TRBV6-1 and TRBJ1-1; 8 bases align to TRBD1. This CDR3 contains 18 residues. V gave up 6 bases and J gave up 0 bases; unmatched junction bases: 15. Germline V gene lookup returns CDR1 MNHNS and CDR2 SASEGT. The CDR3 protein is CASSQVFRGLKMNTEAFF. The CDR3, as DNA: TGTGCCAGCAGCCAAGTCTTCAGGGGGCTGAAGATGAACACTGAAGCTTTCTTT.

V is TRBV27 and J is TRBJ2-3; D call uncertain. With 3 bases removed from V and 0 bases from J, the gap between germline ends came to 16 bases. The germline gives CDR1 MNHEY, CDR2 SMNVEV (reference sequence). The CDR3 totals 17 residues. The CDR3 protein is CASSLDKRLMSTDTQYF. CDR3 bases: TGTGCCAGCAGTTTGGATAAACGGCTCATGAGCACAGATACGCAGTATTTT.

This clonotype was counted between two and nine times. This chain's CDR3 is CASSLGVGDTDTQYF. The CDR3 DNA is TGTGCCAGCAGCTTAGGGGTGGGGGACACAGATACGCAGTATTTT. The V gene is TRBV7-2, the J gene TRBJ2-3, with D possibly called TRBD1 or TRBD2 (5 bases each). In germline, CDR1 is SGHTA, CDR2 FQGNSA. The CDR3 has 15 residues. V shed 1 base and J shed 2 bases, with 10 bases lying between them.